This T cell receptor beta chain was found in a study of glioma-infiltrating T cells (dated by TCRdb to about 2016). Regarding the complete study: Low-grade gliomas were represented by WHO grade II oligodendrogliomas or astrocytomas, and glioblastomas were represented by WHO grade IV tumors that were sampled at initial rather than recurrent diagnosis. Glioma patients received dexamethasone for six or fewer days before surgery. Sequencing coverage of about 4- to 11-fold of 1 million or so peripheral T cells was targeted for blood libraries. Glioma tissue, non-neoplastic brain tissue and matched peripheral blood mononuclear cells were used as sources from which TCR alpha- and beta-chain repertoires were sequenced. To measure how far tissue and blood T-cell populations diverged, each tissue-infiltrating repertoire was compared against the peripheral blood repertoire of the same patient. The paired cohort comprised three low-grade glioma patients, roughly 8 primary glioblastoma patients and three non-glioma patients contributing non-neoplastic brain tissue.

Notes on this clonotype: Its antigen is not yet known. Since a much larger clone is just one base distant, this may be a read error.

Immediately after resection, surgical brain or tumor specimens were cryofrozen in liquid nitrogen, with peripheral blood cells collected concurrently. As encoded in the germline V gene (reference sequence), CDR1 is DFQATT while CDR2 is SNEGSKA. V ends up 2 bases short and J 2 bases short, with an unmatched junction base count of 5. The CDR3, from cysteine to phenylalanine, totals 14 residues. The retained sequence is limited to the CDR3, 42 bases, with the frame set at the first base. The iRepertoire nested amplicon-rescue multiplex PCR (arm-PCR) platform was used to amplify TCR alpha and beta CDR3 regions from RNA. One-step reverse transcription and amplification used roughly 90-400 ng of tissue mRNA or PBMC total RNA as input. Following bead purification, Illumina adapters were added through a secondary multiplex PCR, and the libraries were then gel-purified between 200 and 400 bp. Internal 6-nucleotide barcodes were carried by the libraries and were used for demultiplexing. Sequencing of the libraries was done on an Illumina MiSeq using 2x220 or 2x250 nucleotide paired-end reads. The published analysis was carried out like this. Paired reads were merged using FLASH 1.2.11 and aligned with BWA-MEM to the GRCh37 human genome, and TRA and TRB reads were then extracted. An IMGT-derived reference of cassette sequences and CDR3 motifs, with pseudogenes included, was used for V and J assignment. Three-frame translation of reads was performed, and productive CDR3s were defined as those with a C...FGXG motif and no stop codons. Unique combinations of V-J cassette pair and CDR3 amino acid sequence were defined as clonotypes. Reads were filtered by Hamming distance, thresholded by each sample's sequence error rate in mapped regions. TCRdb reran the public reads through fastp at Q25 and MiXCR, keeping productive beta chains. All rows with the same CDR3 protein become a single entry with the most common DNA and genes. For this entry, the V and J calls and clone size follow TCRdb and not the study's own pipeline. The sample table shows about 400,000 distinct CDR3 sequences, and around 45% are seen once. 9.5% to 15% of the sample belongs to the ten largest clones.

The full study reports these points: VJ-independent divergence between tissue and blood was lower than expected in non-neoplastic patients but higher than expected in all gliomas, particularly low-grade gliomas. Group comparisons were based on small numbers of patients: three non-neoplastic, three low-grade glioma and roughly 8 glioblastoma patients. Patients with low tissue-blood divergence were marked by a signature set of shared blood CDR3 motifs, and this signature set was depleted in highly divergent patients. Tissue and blood shared very few CDR3 sequences, a result attributed to high CDR3 diversity and limited sampling.

Here the chain combines TRBV20-1 and TRBJ2-7; TRBD2 fits 8 bases in the junction. Sample: glioma tissue, nonneoplastic brain tissue, or PBMCs (not recorded which). The TCR sequence derives from a human donor with low-grade glioma or glioblastoma, undergoing nonglioma brain surgery, or in good health (not recorded which). The DNA sequence is given as TGCAGTGCTAGATGGCGGGAGGCCACCTACGAGCAGTACTTC. The resulting protein is CSARWREATYEQYF.